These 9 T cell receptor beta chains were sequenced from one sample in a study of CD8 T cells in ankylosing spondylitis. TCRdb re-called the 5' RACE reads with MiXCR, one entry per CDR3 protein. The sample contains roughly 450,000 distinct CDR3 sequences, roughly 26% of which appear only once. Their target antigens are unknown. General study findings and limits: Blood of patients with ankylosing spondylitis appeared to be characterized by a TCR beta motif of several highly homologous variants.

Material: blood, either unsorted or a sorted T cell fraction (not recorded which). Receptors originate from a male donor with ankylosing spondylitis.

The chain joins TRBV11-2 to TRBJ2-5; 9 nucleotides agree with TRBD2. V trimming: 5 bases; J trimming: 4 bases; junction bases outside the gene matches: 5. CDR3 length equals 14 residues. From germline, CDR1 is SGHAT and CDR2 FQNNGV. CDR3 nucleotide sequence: TGTGCCAGCAGCCATAGCGGGAGAGGAGAGACCCAGTACTTC. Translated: CASSHSGRGETQYF.

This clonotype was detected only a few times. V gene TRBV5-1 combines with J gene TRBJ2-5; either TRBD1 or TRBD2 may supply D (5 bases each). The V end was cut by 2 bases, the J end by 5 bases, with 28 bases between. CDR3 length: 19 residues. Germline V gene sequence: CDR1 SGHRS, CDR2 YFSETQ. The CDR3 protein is CASSFWLRGNRGPRETQYF. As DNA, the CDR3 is TGCGCCAGCAGCTTCTGGCTGAGAGGGAACCGGGGCCCTAGGGAGACCCAGTACTTC.

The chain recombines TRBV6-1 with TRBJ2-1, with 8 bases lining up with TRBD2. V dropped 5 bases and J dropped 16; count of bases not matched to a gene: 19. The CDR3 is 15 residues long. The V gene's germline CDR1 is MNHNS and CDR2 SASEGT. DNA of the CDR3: TGTGCCAGCAGTCCTGACCGGGAGGGCCGGATCGATAACTTCTTC. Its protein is CASSPDREGRIDNFF.

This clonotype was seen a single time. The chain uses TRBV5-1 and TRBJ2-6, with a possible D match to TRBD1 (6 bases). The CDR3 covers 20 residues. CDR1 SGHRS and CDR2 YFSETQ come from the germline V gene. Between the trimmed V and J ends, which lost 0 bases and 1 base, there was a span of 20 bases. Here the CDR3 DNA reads TGCGCCAGCAGCTTGGACCAACAGGGCACGCGGAAATCTGGGGCCAACGTCCTGACTTTC. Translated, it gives CASSLDQQGTRKSGANVLTF.

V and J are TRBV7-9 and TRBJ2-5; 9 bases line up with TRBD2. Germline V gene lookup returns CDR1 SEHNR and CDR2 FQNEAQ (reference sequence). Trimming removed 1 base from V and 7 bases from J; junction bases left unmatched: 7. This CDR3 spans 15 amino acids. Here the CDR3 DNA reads TGTGCCAGCAGCTTAGTCATAGCGGGAGTCGGGACCCAGTACTTC. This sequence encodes CASSLVIAGVGTQYF.

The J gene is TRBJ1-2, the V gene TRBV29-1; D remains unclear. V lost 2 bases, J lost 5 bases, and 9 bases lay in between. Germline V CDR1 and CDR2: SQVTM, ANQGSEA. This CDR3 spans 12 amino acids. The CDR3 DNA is TGCAGCGTTGAACCGGTCAGATATGGCTACACCTTC. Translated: CSVEPVRYGYTF.

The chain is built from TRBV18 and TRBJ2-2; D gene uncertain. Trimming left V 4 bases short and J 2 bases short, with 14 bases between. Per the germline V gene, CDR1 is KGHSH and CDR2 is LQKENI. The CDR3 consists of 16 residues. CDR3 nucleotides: TGTGCCAGCTCACGCGTAAGGCAGACAAACACCGGGGAGCTGTTTTTT. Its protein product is CASSRVRQTNTGELFF. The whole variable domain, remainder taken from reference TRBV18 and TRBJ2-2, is NAGVMQNPRHLVRRRGQEARLRCSPMKGHSHVYWYRQLPEEGLKFMVYLQKENIIDESGMPKERFSAEFPKEGPSILRIQQVVRGDSAAYFCASSRVRQTNTGELFFGEGSRLTVL.

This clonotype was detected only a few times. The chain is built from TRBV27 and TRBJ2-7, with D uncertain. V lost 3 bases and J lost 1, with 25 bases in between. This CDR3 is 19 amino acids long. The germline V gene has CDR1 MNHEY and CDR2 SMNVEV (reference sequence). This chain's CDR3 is CASSLWGSQKLSTSYEQYF. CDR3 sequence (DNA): TGTGCCAGCAGTTTGTGGGGATCCCAAAAGCTAAGTACTTCCTACGAGCAGTACTTC.

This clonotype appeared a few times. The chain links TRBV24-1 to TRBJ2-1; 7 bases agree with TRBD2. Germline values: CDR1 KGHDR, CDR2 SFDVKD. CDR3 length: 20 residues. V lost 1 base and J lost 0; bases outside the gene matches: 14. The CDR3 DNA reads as TGTGCCACCAGTGATTTACGGGGCGATAGCGGGCCGAGCTCCTACAATGAGCAGTTCTTC. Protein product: CATSDLRGDSGPSSYNEQFF.